This T cell receptor beta chain is drawn from a study of T cells in Graves' hyperthyroidism and ophthalmopathy. Template material for amplifying TCR beta CDR3 regions consisted of RNA transcripts. First-round RT-PCR targeting the TCR CDR3 was performed with the HTBI primer set. TCRdb processed the multiplex PCR reads anew with MiXCR; each CDR3 protein has one entry. The sample carries hundreds of thousands of distinct CDR3 sequences, roughly 15% recorded once. Each person with ophthalmopathy scored at least 3 on the Clinical Activity Score, reached NOSPECS grade 4 or higher, and had been ill under 3 months. Germline assignment: CDR1 SNHLY and CDR2 FYNNEI. V trimming: 4 bases; J trimming: 6 bases; junction bases outside the gene matches: 14. The CDR3 sequence is 17 residues long. This clonotype was counted many times. Its matching antigen is unknown. Broader study findings: Within blood appeared most thyroid clonotypes that had expanded above 0.001.

This chain connects TRBV2 to TRBJ1-1, with 10 bases identical to TRBD1. The TCR sequence derives from a woman between 50 and 59 years old with Graves' ophthalmopathy. Input material: blood. The CDR3 nucleotides read TGTGCCAGCAGTGTTAAGAGGACAGGGGGTACATATGCTGAAGCTTTCTTT. It yields the protein CASSVKRTGGTYAEAFF.